The 18 T cell receptor beta chains in this list originate from one sample, sequenced in a study of T cells in Graves' hyperthyroidism and ophthalmopathy. The CDR3 regions of TCR beta were amplified from RNA transcripts. HTBI primers were the set used in a first-round RT-PCR of the TCR CDR3. One entry per CDR3 protein results from TCRdb running MiXCR on the multiplex PCR reads. The sample consists of fewer than 350,000 distinct CDR3 sequences, 12% to 15% of them appearing once. Sequencing input: blood. The origin of the receptors is a woman in her forties or fifties with Graves' hyperthyroidism that later progressed to Graves' ophthalmopathy.

On this clonotype: This may be a read error, as it is one base from a much larger clone. The V gene is TRBV9, the J gene TRBJ2-1, with 7 positions matching TRBD2. The junction had 1 base not matched to a gene; V was cut back by 4 bases and J by 0 bases. The CDR3 is 14 amino acids. In germline, CDR1 is SGDLS, CDR2 YYNGEE. CDR3 sequence: CASSREVSYNEQFF. CDR3 in DNA: TGTGCCAGCAGCCGGGAGGTCTCCTACAATGAGCAGTTCTTC.

This clonotype was picked up many times. V is TRBV20-1 and J is TRBJ1-5; possibly TRBD1 for D (5 bases). The CDR3 contains 11 residues. The germline CDR1 and CDR2 sequences are DFQATT and SNEGSKA (reference sequence). V was shortened by 5 bases and J by 9 bases, with 11 bases between the two germline ends. CDR3 sequence (DNA): TGCAGTGCTGGGGGTTTGGGGCCCCAGCATTTT. Translation: CSAGGLGPQHF.

Ten or more counts support this clonotype. The CDR3 coding sequence is TGCAGCGTTGAGGACAGGGGCCGTAGCTCCTATAATTCACCCCTCCACTTT. Translation gives CSVEDRGRSSYNSPLHF. The rearrangement uses TRBV29-1 and TRBJ1-6, with 9 bases that match TRBD1. V gave up 3 bases and J gave up 0 bases; unmatched junction bases: 6. The CDR3 is made up of 17 amino acids. The germline gives CDR1 SQVTM, CDR2 ANQGSEA.

Many counts were recorded for this clonotype. The V call is TRBV18, the J call TRBJ2-1, with 7 bases identical to TRBD1. Unmatched junction bases numbered 8, after V lost 5 bases and J lost 10 bases. The germline CDR1 and CDR2 sequences are KGHSH and LQKENI. The CDR3 sequence is 13 residues long. This CDR3 reads CASSTTGAREQFF. DNA for the CDR3: TGTGCCAGCTCAACTACAGGGGCGCGGGAGCAGTTCTTC.

This clonotype was found a few times. CDR3 region: CSADSGRARYKQYF. CDR3 DNA: TGCAGTGCTGATAGCGGGAGGGCCAGATACAAGCAGTACTTC. The V gene is TRBV20-1, the J gene TRBJ2-7, with 11 bases that match TRBD2. Looked up from germline, CDR1 is DFQATT and CDR2 is SNEGSKA (reference sequence). This CDR3 comprises 14 residues. V gave up 5 bases and J gave up 8 bases; unmatched junction bases: 11.

This clonotype was observed at least ten times. This chain uses TRBV20-1 with TRBJ2-7; D perhaps matches TRBD1 (5 bases). This CDR3 comprises 14 residues. Trimming removed 5 bases at V and 6 bases at J, with 20 bases between. The V gene's germline CDR1 is DFQATT and CDR2 SNEGSKA (reference sequence). In nucleotides, the CDR3 is TGCAGTGCTCTACATTCGGCGCCCAGGGTCGAGCAGTACTTC. It is translated as CSALHSAPRVEQYF.

This clonotype was observed a handful of times. The chain is built from TRBV19 and TRBJ2-3; D gene ambiguous. Germline V CDR1 and CDR2: LNHDA, SQIVND (reference sequence). Trimming shortened V by 3 bases and J by 2 bases, and 15 bases separated the two germline ends. The CDR3 length is 16 residues. The CDR3 region is CASSIQTGSLTDTQYF. The CDR3 DNA follows: TGTGCCAGTAGTATTCAAACCGGGTCTCTCACAGATACGCAGTATTTT.

At least ten counts were recorded for this clonotype. The rearrangement uses TRBV2 and TRBJ1-6; TRBD1 might be the D (5 bases). Germline CDR1 SNHLY, CDR2 FYNNEI. The CDR3 totals 13 residues. The V end was cut by 8 bases, the J end by 9 bases, with 14 bases between. The DNA of the CDR3 is TGTGCCAGCCTGGGCCAGGGAGGTTCACCCCTCCACTTT. Protein sequence: CASLGQGGSPLHF.

This clonotype appeared many times. Here the CDR3 reads CASSLELAGGVDEQFF. CDR3 sequence (DNA): TGCGCCAGCAGCTTGGAACTAGCGGGAGGGGTAGACGAGCAGTTCTTC. The chain recombines TRBV5-1 with TRBJ2-1; 13 positions agree with TRBD2. CDR3 size: 16 residues. The trim removed 0 bases at V and 10 bases at J, leaving 7 bases unmatched. Germline CDR1 is SGHRS and CDR2 is YFSETQ.

The rearrangement joins TRBV27 to TRBJ2-2; D uncertain. Trimming took 6 bases from V and 3 from J, leaving 23 bases between them. This CDR3 is 18 amino acids long. Per germline, CDR1 MNHEY and CDR2 SMNVEV (reference sequence). In nucleotides, the CDR3 is TGTGCCAGCAGCTACCGTGATAGCCGGCCGCATTACACCGGGGAGCTGTTTTTT. Translating it yields CASSYRDSRPHYTGELFF.

This clonotype has ten or more counts. The V and J genes are TRBV6-1 and TRBJ1-2; no definite D call. This CDR3 is built from 12 residues. V was clipped by 6 bases and J by 5 bases, with 10 bases between them. Germline V CDR1 and CDR2: MNHNS, SASEGT. The CDR3 coding sequence is TGTGCCAGCAGGGACGCGGGGTATGGCTACACCTTC. Protein product: CASRDAGYGYTF.

In its sample, this clonotype was seen many times. The DNA of the CDR3 is TGTGCCAGCTCTTCGGCACTAGTTCTATTCGAGCAGTTCTTC. Translated, it gives CASSSALVLFEQFF. The chain couples TRBV7-9 to TRBJ2-1, with D possibly being TRBD2 (5 bases). The CDR3 covers 14 residues. V lost 8 bases and J 10 bases, leaving 21 bases between the germline ends. Looked up from germline, CDR1 is SEHNR and CDR2 is FQNEAQ (reference sequence).

Here the CDR3 reads CASSLMVFREGRPNEQFF. For the CDR3, the DNA is TGTGCCAGCAGCTTAATGGTCTTTCGGGAGGGGCGCCCCAATGAGCAGTTCTTC. The chain uses TRBV11-2 and TRBJ2-1; 8 bases are shared with TRBD2. The CDR3 totals 18 residues. CDR1 is SGHAT and CDR2 is FQNNGV in the germline V gene. With V trimmed by 2 bases and J by 6 bases, 15 bases remained unmatched. The full variable domain, its missing parts supplied by reference TRBV11-2 and TRBJ2-1, is EAGVAQSPRYKIIEKRQSVAFWCNPISGHATLYWYQQILGQGPKLLIQFQNNGVVDDSQLPKDRFSAERLKGVDSTLKIQPAKLEDSAVYLCASSLMVFREGRPNEQFFGPGTRLTVL.

Ten or more counts support this clonotype. The CDR3 reads CASRAGKGYYEQYF. CDR3 sequence (DNA): TGCGCCAGCAGAGCGGGAAAGGGATACTACGAGCAGTACTTC. The chain combines TRBV5-1 with TRBJ2-7; 7 bases match TRBD2. V gave up 5 bases and J gave up 3 bases; unmatched junction bases: 8. CDR1 is SGHRS, CDR2 YFSETQ, per germline. This CDR3 comprises 14 residues.

This clonotype was counted at least ten times. The V gene is TRBV5-1, the J gene TRBJ2-1; either TRBD1 or TRBD2 may fit D (5 bases each). Germline CDR1 and CDR2: SGHRS and YFSETQ. Trimming pared 0 bases from V and 0 bases from J, leaving 10 bases between. CDR3 length: 16 amino acids. The CDR3 nucleotides read TGCGCCAGCAGCTTGGGGGGGTCAACCTCCTACAATGAGCAGTTCTTC. It encodes CASSLGGSTSYNEQFF.

In its sample, this clonotype was seen many times. The V and J genes are TRBV5-1 and TRBJ2-7, with D tentatively TRBD1 (6 bases). The CDR3 runs to 15 residues. The V gene lost 3 bases and the J gene lost 6 bases, with 19 bases spanning the gap. CDR1 and CDR2 (germline): SGHRS, YFSETQ. CDR3 DNA: TGCGCCAGCAGCTCCCAGGGGTCCCGCCGCGGCGAGCAGTACTTC. Translated: CASSSQGSRRGEQYF.

This clonotype was detected a few times. The gene calls are TRBV4-1 and TRBJ2-7; 8 nucleotides match TRBD2. Looked up from germline, CDR1 is MGHRA and CDR2 is YSYEKL. The CDR3 is made up of 16 amino acids. The V gene end was trimmed by 4 bases and the J gene end by 3 bases; junction bases not matched to a gene: 11. CDR3 sequence reads: CASSPNPAGDFYEQYF. CDR3 nucleotide sequence: TGCGCCAGCAGCCCCAACCCAGCGGGAGATTTCTACGAGCAGTACTTC.

This clonotype has only a few counts. This sequence joins TRBV3-1 and TRBJ2-5; TRBD1 is a possible D gene (6 bases). V was shortened by 2 bases and J by 7 bases, with 17 bases between the two germline ends. The CDR3 runs to 15 residues. CDR1 and CDR2 from the germline V gene are LGHDT and YNNKEL (reference sequence). For the CDR3, the DNA is TGTGCCAGCAGCCAAAAGGGACAAATCCGCGGGACCCAGTACTTC. Protein product: CASSQKGQIRGTQYF.